This entry concerns a single T cell receptor (beta chain). The data derive from a study of control samples from healthy donors and cancer patients. The CDR3 contains 12 residues. Trimming shortened V by 0 bases and J by 4 bases, and 1 base separated the two germline ends. The germline V gene encodes CDR1 SGHDN and CDR2 FVKESK. The repertoire was sequenced with immunoSEQ multiplex PCR; TCRdb's copy has only in-frame clones and lacks some. This table has 150,000 to 200,000 clones, roughly 94% appearing once. Source material: PBMCs. The gene calls are TRBV14 and TRBJ1-3; D uncertain. This receptor was obtained from a man aged 55-75 years with colorectal cancer. The CDR3 DNA is TGTGCCAGCAGCCAAGACGGAAACACCATATATTTT. This gives the protein CASSQDGNTIYF. Based on the CDR3 plus reference TRBV14 and TRBJ1-3, the full variable domain is EAGVTQFPSHSVIEKGQTVTLRCDPISGHDNLYWYRRVMGKEIKFLLHFVKESKQDESGMPNNRFLAERTGGTYSTLKVQPAELEDSGVYFCASSQDGNTIYFGEGSWLTVV.